Each of the 14 T cell receptor beta chains below was sequenced from the same sample in a study of shared clonotypes between healthy human individuals. The data were produced by immunoSEQ multiplex PCR, yet TCRdb's version contains in-frame clones alone and is incomplete. The sample shows more than 150,000 clones, 80% to 95% of them seen only once. The sequencing sample was made of naive CD4+ T cells sorted from blood. Noted subset: CD45RA+ positively selected. Source of these receptors: a woman in her 30s in good health.

This clone was recorded once. The V and J genes are TRBV20-1 and TRBJ1-1; perhaps TRBD1 as D (6 bases). The CDR3 is made up of 11 amino acids. Germline V CDR1 and CDR2: DFQATT, SNEGSKA (reference sequence). The V end lost 5 bases, the J end lost 7 bases, and 11 bases lay between the germline ends. CDR3 nucleotides: TGCAGTGCTCGGGACATGAATGAAGCTTTCTTT. As protein: CSARDMNEAFF.

The chain joins TRBV2 to TRBJ2-1, with TRBD2 identical over 7 bases. CDR1 and CDR2 (germline): SNHLY, FYNNEI. CDR3 length: 15 amino acids. V was clipped by 4 bases and J by 0 bases; unmatched bases: 3. The CDR3 bases are TGTGCCAGCAGTGGCGGGGGAAGCTCCTACAATGAGCAGTTCTTC. This sequence encodes CASSGGGSSYNEQFF.

The genes are TRBV5-1 and TRBJ1-5, with no clear D. Germline CDR1 reads SGHRS; CDR2 reads YFSETQ. This CDR3 has 13 amino acids. Trimming removed 1 base from V and 7 bases from J, with 9 bases in between. CDR3 residues: CASSLWVGQPQHF. CDR3 DNA: TGCGCCAGCAGCTTGTGGGTAGGGCAGCCCCAGCATTTT.

DNA for the CDR3: TGTGCCAGTAGTCCCGGAGCAGGGGTTTCTACCTACGAGCAGTACTTC. This gives the protein CASSPGAGVSTYEQYF. The chain employs TRBV19 and TRBJ2-7; maybe TRBD1 (6 bases). The CDR3 runs 16 residues. The germline V and J ends were trimmed by 5 bases and 2 bases, with 19 bases remaining between them. The germline V gene has CDR1 LNHDA and CDR2 SQIVND (reference sequence).

The genes are TRBV4-1 and TRBJ2-7, with TRBD1 matching 7 bases. CDR3 length: 16 residues. Unmatched junction bases numbered 14, after V lost 3 bases and J lost 6 bases. Germline assignment: CDR1 MGHRA and CDR2 YSYEKL. This CDR3 reads CASSHLDRHKRFEQYF. DNA of the CDR3: TGCGCCAGCAGCCACCTGGACAGGCATAAGAGGTTCGAGCAGTACTTC.

The V call is TRBV2, the J call TRBJ1-5, with 8 bases aligning to TRBD1. V lost 4 bases to trimming and J lost 6 bases; unmatched junction nucleotides: 11. CDR1 is SNHLY and CDR2 is FYNNEI in the germline V gene. The CDR3 extends over 16 amino acids. This CDR3 is CASSAGGQVFAQPQHF. CDR3 coding DNA: TGTGCCAGCAGTGCCGGGGGACAGGTGTTCGCTCAGCCCCAGCATTTT.

The rearrangement uses TRBV10-3 and TRBJ2-7, with 9 bases matching TRBD1. V shed 4 bases, J shed 2 bases, and the junction held 3 bases outside the gene matches. The germline CDR1 and CDR2 sequences are ENHRY and SYGVKD. The length of the CDR3 is 14 residues. The CDR3 DNA sequence: TGTGCCATCAGTGCGGGACAGGGAGCCTACGAGCAGTACTTC. Translating it yields CAISAGQGAYEQYF.

The CDR3 here is CASRNSGTPYEQYF. The DNA of the CDR3 is TGTGCCAGCAGAAATAGCGGAACCCCCTACGAGCAGTACTTC. The V call is TRBV28, the J call TRBJ2-7; maybe TRBD2 (6 bases). This CDR3 spans 14 amino acids. With 6 bases removed from V and 2 bases from J, the gap between germline ends came to 14 bases. The germline V gene has CDR1 MDHEN and CDR2 SYDVKM.

The V call is TRBV28, the J call TRBJ1-4; D call uncertain. Germline CDR1 MDHEN, CDR2 SYDVKM. V was shortened by 5 bases and J by 2 bases, with 18 bases between the two germline ends. There are 17 residues in the CDR3. CDR3 nucleotides: TGTGCCAGCAGTCGATATGCGGTGGGAACGACTAATGAAAAACTGTTTTTT. Amino acids: CASSRYAVGTTNEKLFF.

This clone came up a few times. The gene calls are TRBV28 and TRBJ2-7, with 10 positions matching TRBD1. The CDR3 has 14 amino acids. The ends lost 2 bases at V and 5 bases at J; junction bases unmatched: 3. The germline CDR1 and CDR2 sequences are MDHEN and SYDVKM. The CDR3 region has the DNA TGTGCCAGCAGTTTAGGACAGGGGGTCCACGAGCAGTACTTC. Translated, it gives CASSLGQGVHEQYF.

V usage is TRBV28 and J usage is TRBJ2-5; no clear D gene. The CDR3 totals 14 residues. Germline V gene sequence: CDR1 MDHEN, CDR2 SYDVKM. V was cut by 5 bases and J by 4 bases, with 14 bases left in between. CDR3 amino acids: CASSPPGRPETQYF. In DNA form, the CDR3 reads TGTGCCAGCAGTCCCCCCGGGCGTCCAGAGACCCAGTACTTC.

This clone was recorded only once. The V gene is TRBV5-6, the J gene TRBJ2-5, with D unresolved. Between the trimmed V and J ends, which lost 0 bases and 4 bases, there was a span of 7 bases. Germline CDR1 and CDR2: SGHDT and YYEEEE. There are 13 residues in the CDR3. CDR3 residues: CASSLGGVETQYF. The CDR3 DNA is TGTGCCAGCAGCTTGGGTGGGGTAGAGACCCAGTACTTC. Based on the CDR3 plus reference TRBV5-6 and TRBJ2-5, the full variable domain is DAGVTQSPTHLIKTRGQQVTLRCSPKSGHDTVSWYQQALGQGPQFIFQYYEEEERQRGNFPDRFSGHQFPNYSSELNVNALLLGDSALYLCASSLGGVETQYFGPGTRLLVL.

V and J are TRBV6-1 and TRBJ1-1; no clear D gene. This CDR3 comprises 13 residues. Germline V gene sequence: CDR1 MNHNS, CDR2 SASEGT. V was pared by 3 bases and J by 1 base, with 6 bases between. CDR3 region: CASSDPANTEAFF. CDR3 nucleotide sequence: TGTGCCAGCAGTGATCCGGCGAACACTGAAGCTTTCTTT.

This sequence joins TRBV29-1 and TRBJ2-5; D gene unclear. The J call may not be correct, given that the DNA end is closer to TRBJ2-7. CDR3 length: 15 amino acids. Germline values: CDR1 SQVTM, CDR2 ANQGSEA. The CDR3 DNA reads as TGCAGCGTTGAAGGCCGGTCCTTTCCTTCCCACGAGCAGTACTTC. Amino acids: CSVEGRSFPSHEQYF.